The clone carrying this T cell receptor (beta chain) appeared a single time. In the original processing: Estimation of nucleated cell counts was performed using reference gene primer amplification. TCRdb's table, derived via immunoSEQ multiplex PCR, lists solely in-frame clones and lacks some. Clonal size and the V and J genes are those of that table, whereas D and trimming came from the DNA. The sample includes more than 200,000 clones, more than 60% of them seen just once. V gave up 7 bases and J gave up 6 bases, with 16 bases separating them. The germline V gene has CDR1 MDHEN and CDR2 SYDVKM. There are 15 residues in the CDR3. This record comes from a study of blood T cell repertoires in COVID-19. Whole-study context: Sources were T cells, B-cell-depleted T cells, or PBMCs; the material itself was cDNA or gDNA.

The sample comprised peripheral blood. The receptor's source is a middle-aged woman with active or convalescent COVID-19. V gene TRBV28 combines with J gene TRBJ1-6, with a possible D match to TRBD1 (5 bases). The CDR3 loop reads CASTLDGGFNSPLHF. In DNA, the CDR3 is TGTGCCAGCACCCTCGACGGGGGATTTAATTCACCCCTCCACTTT.